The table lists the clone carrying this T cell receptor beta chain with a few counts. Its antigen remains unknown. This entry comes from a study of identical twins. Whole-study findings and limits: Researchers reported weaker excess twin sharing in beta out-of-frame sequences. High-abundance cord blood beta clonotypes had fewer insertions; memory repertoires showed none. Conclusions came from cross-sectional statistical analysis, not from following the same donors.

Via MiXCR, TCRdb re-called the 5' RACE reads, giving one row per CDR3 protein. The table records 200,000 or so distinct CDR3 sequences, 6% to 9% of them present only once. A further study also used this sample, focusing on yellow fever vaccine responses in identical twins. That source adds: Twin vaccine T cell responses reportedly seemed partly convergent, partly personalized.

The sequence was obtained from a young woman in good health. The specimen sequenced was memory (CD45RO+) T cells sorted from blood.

This CDR3 reads CASTQGAGTDTQYF. CDR3 bases: TGTGCCAGTACTCAGGGGGCTGGCACAGATACGCAGTATTTT. The chain carries TRBV19 and TRBJ2-3; the match to TRBD1 covers 8 bases. CDR3 length: 14 residues. V was pared by 7 bases and J by 1 base, with 4 bases of the junction left unmatched. The germline V gene has CDR1 LNHDA and CDR2 SQIVND (reference sequence).